Listed here is a single TCR beta chain. The antigen remains undetermined. The sample originates from a study of CD8 T cells in ankylosing spondylitis. V shed 4 bases and J shed 7 bases, with 10 bases lying between them. This CDR3 has 12 residues. In germline, CDR1 is MDHEN, CDR2 SYDVKM. Study observations and caveats: Reports say disease-linked clones showed up significantly more in matched ankylosing spondylitis synovial fluid. Apparently characteristic of ankylosing spondylitis blood was a TCR beta motif (under ten highly homologous variants).

Each TCR beta library was made by quantitative 5'-RACE that incorporated molecular barcodes. One entry per CDR3 protein results from TCRdb running MiXCR on the 5' RACE reads. There are roughly 440,000 distinct CDR3 sequences in the sample; 15% to 20% occur only once, and approximately 1% lies in the top ten. The TCR originated in a male donor with ankylosing spondylitis. The rearrangement joins TRBV28 to TRBJ1-2; the D is unclear. The sequencing sample was made of blood, either unsorted or a sorted T cell fraction (not recorded which). CDR3 sequence reads: CASSWSGFGYTF. The CDR3 DNA reads as TGTGCCAGCAGTTGGTCGGGTTTTGGCTACACCTTC.